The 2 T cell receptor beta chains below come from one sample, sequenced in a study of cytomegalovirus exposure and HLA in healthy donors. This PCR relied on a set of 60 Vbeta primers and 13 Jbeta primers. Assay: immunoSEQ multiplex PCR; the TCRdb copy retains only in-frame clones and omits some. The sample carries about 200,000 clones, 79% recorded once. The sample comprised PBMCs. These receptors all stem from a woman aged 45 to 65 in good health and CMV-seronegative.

CDR3 region: CASSEPLPRAYNEQFF. In DNA, the CDR3 is TGCGCCAGCAGTGAGCCCCTCCCTCGTGCCTACAATGAGCAGTTCTTC. The chain combines TRBV10-2 with TRBJ2-1; D remains unclear. The CDR3 extends over 16 amino acids. Trimming took 2 bases from V and 2 from J, leaving 13 bases between them. The V gene's germline CDR1 is WSHSY and CDR2 SAAADI.

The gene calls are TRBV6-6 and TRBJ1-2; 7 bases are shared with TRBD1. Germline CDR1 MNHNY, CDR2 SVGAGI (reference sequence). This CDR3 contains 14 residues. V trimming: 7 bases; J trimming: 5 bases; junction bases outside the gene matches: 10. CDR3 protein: CASIAPGQKYGYTF. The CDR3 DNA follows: TGTGCCAGCATTGCCCCGGGACAGAAATATGGCTACACCTTC.